The 2 T cell receptor beta chains below were found in one sample sequenced in a study of shared clonotypes between healthy human individuals (dated by TCRdb to the early 2020s). The library was prepared using the immunoSEQ multiplex PCR assay. The immuneACCESS repertoire file appears here via TCRdb, limited to in-frame rearrangements. These files lack a portion of the clones; in checked studies, under half of the deficit traces to unresolved V genes, and the cause of the others is not known. The sample contains 800,000 or so clones, 96% of them found a single time. The top ten hold about 0.22% of the sample. CD8 naive samples consisted of CD45RO-negative cells that were positively selected for CCR7, yielding a CD45RA+CCR7+ population without TemRA cells. What was sequenced was naive CD8+ T cells sorted from blood. In the paper's terms, the cell subset or site label means: CD45RA+CCR7+. These receptors all stem from a man aged 30 to 45 in good health.

The rearrangement joins TRBV27 to TRBJ2-1; no clear D. CDR1 and CDR2 from the germline V gene are MNHEY and SMNVEV (reference sequence). This CDR3 is 14 amino acids long. The germline V and J ends were trimmed by 0 bases and 8 bases, with 11 bases remaining between them. DNA for the CDR3: TGTGCCAGCAGTTTATCGAGGCGAGGAGATGAGCAGTTCTTC. This encodes CASSLSRRGDEQFF.

The genes are TRBV5-1 and TRBJ2-7; TRBD1 agrees at 9 bases. Germline CDR1 is SGHRS and CDR2 is YFSETQ. The CDR3 consists of 15 residues. J lost 4 bases, V lost 4 bases, and 9 bases had no gene match. The CDR3 spells CASSLPGQGIYEQYF. CDR3 sequence (DNA): TGCGCCAGCAGCCTACCGGGACAGGGAATATACGAGCAGTACTTC. Full variable domain (missing parts from reference TRBV5-1 and TRBJ2-7): KAGVTQTPRYLIKTRGQQVTLSCSPISGHRSVSWYQQTPGQGLQFLFEYFSETQRNKGNFPGRFSGRQFSNSRSEMNVSTLELGDSALYLCASSLPGQGIYEQYFGPGTRLTVT.